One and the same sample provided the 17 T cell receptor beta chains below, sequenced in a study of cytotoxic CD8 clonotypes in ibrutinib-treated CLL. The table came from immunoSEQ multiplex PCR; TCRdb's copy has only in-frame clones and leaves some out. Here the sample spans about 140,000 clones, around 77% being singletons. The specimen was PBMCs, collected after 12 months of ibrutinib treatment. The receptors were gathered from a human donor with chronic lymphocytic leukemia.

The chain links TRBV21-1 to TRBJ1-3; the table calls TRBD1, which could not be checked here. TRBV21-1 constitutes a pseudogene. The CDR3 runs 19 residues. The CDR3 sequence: CASSKERPGGALSGNTIYF. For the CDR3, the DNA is TGTGCCAGCAGCAAAGAACGTCCAGGGGGCGCATTGTCTGGAAACACCATATATTTT.

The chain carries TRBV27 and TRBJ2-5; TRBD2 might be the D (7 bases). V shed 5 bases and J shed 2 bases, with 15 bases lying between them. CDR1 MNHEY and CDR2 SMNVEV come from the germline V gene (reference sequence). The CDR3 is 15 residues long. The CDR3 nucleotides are TGTGCCAGCAGTCGTGCGGGGGCCATACAAGAGACCCAGTACTTC. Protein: CASSRAGAIQETQYF.

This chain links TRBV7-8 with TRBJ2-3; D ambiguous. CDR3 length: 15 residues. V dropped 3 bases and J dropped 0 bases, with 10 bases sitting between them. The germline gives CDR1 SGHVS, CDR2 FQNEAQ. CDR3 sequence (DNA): TGTGCCAGCAGCTTGGATCTAGTTAGCACAGATACGCAGTATTTT. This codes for CASSLDLVSTDTQYF.

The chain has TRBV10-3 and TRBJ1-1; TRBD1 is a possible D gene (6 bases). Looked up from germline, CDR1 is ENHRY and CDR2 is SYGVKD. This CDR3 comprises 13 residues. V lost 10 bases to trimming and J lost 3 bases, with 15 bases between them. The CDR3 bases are TGTGCCACCTCGTACGACAGGTACACTGAAGCTTTCTTT. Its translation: CATSYDRYTEAFF.

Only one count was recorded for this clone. CDR3 loop: CASSENARVEQYF. The CDR3 nucleotides are TGTGCCAGCAGTGAAAACGCGCGGGTCGAGCAGTACTTC. The chain uses TRBV6-1 and TRBJ2-7; maybe TRBD2 (5 bases). CDR1 is MNHNS and CDR2 is SASEGT in the germline V gene. The CDR3 is 13 residues long. V shed 2 bases and J shed 6 bases, with 11 bases lying between them.

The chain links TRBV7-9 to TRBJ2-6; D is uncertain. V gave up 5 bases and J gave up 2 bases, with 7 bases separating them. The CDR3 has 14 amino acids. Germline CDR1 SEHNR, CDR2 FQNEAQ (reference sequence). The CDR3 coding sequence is TGTGCCAGCAGCCCTCGAACTGGGGCCAACGTCCTGACTTTC. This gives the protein CASSPRTGANVLTF.

The CDR3 reads CASSFQAGAVGNEQFF. Here the CDR3 DNA reads TGTGCCAGTAGTTTCCAAGCGGGAGCCGTGGGTAATGAGCAGTTCTTC. This rearrangement joins TRBV19 to TRBJ2-1; 8 nucleotides match TRBD2. The V gene end was trimmed by 5 bases and the J gene end by 7 bases; junction bases not matched to a gene: 13. This CDR3 comprises 16 residues. Germline V CDR1 and CDR2: LNHDA, SQIVND (reference sequence).

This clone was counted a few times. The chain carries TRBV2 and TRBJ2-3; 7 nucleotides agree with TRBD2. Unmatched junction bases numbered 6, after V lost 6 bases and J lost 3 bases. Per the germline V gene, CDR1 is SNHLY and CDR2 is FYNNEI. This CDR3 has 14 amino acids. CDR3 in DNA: TGTGCCAGCAGAACTAGCGTAGGGACAGATACGCAGTATTTT. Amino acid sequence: CASRTSVGTDTQYF.

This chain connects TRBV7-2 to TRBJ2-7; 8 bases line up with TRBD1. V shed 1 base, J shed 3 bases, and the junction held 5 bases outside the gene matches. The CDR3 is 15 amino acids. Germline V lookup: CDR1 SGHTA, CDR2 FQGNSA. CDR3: CASSLVTGVVYEQYF. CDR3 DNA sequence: TGTGCCAGCAGCTTAGTGACAGGGGTGGTCTACGAGCAGTACTTC.

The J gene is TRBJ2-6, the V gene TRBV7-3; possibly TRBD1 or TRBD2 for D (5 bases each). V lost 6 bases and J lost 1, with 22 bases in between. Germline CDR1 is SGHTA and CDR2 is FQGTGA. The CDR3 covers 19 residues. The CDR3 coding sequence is TGTGCCAGCAGTCGATACCCCGGGACGGAAATTTCTGGGGCCAACGTCCTGACTTTC. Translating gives CASSRYPGTEISGANVLTF.

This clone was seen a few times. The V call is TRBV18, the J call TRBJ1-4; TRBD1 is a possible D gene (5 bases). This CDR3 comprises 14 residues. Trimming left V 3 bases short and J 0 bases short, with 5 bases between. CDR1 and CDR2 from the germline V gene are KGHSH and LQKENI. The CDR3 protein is CASSPTATNEKLFF. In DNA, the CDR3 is TGTGCCAGCTCACCGACAGCAACTAATGAAAAACTGTTTTTT.

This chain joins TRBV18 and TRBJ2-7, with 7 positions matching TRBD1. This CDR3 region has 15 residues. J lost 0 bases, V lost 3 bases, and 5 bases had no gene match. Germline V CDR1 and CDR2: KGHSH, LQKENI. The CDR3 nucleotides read TGTGCCAGCTCACCGGGACAGAGTAGCTCCTACGAGCAGTACTTC. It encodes CASSPGQSSSYEQYF.

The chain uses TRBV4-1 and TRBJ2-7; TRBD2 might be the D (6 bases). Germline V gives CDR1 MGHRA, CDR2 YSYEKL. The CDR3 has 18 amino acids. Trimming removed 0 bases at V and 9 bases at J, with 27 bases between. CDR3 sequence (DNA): TGCGCCAGCAGCCAAGATATGATGAGCGGGCAGGGTAAATTGGGGCAGTACTTC. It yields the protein CASSQDMMSGQGKLGQYF.

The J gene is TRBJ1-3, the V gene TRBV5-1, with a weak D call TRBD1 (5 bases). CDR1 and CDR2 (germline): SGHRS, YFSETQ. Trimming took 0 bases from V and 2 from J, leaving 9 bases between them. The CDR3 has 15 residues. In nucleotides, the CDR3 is TGCGCCAGCAGCTTGGGGGCAGGGACTGGAAACACCATATATTTT. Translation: CASSLGAGTGNTIYF.

Here the CDR3 DNA reads TGTGCCAGCACCATCACTTACACACTAGCGGGGTACAATGAGCAGTTCTTC. Amino acids: CASTITYTLAGYNEQFF. V and J are TRBV7-2 and TRBJ2-1; 10 nucleotides align to TRBD2. The J segment lost 4 bases and the V segment lost 7 bases, leaving 13 bases of the junction unmatched. There are 17 residues in the CDR3. The germline V gene encodes CDR1 SGHTA and CDR2 FQGNSA. The full variable domain, rest sourced from reference TRBV7-2 and TRBJ2-1, is GAGVSQSPSNKVTEKGKDVELRCDPISGHTALYWYRQSLGQGLEFLIYFQGNSAPDKSGLPSDRFSAERTGGSVSTLTIQRTQQEDSAVYLCASTITYTLAGYNEQFFGPGTRLTVL.

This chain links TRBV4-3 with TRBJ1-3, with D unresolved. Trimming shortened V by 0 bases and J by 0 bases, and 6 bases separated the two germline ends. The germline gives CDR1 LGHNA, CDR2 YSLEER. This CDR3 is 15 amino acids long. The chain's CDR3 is CASSQDSHSGNTIYF. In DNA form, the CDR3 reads TGCGCCAGCAGCCAAGATTCACACTCTGGAAACACCATATATTTT.

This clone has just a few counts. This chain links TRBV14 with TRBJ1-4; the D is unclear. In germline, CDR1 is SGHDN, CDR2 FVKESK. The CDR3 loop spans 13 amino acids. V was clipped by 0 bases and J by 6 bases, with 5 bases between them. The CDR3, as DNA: TGTGCCAGCAGCCAAGACTCATATGAAAAACTGTTTTTT. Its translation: CASSQDSYEKLFF.